These 13 T cell receptor beta chains share one sample of origin, sequenced in a study of T cell responses to AZD1222 COVID-19 vaccine. Produced via immunoSEQ multiplex PCR; TCRdb's table is partial and in-frame only. The sample has about 130,000 clones; approximately 92% are singletons. The sequenced sample was peripheral blood, obtained 28 days after the second AZD1222 dose. These receptors originate from an adult who received the AZD1222 COVID-19 vaccine.

The rearrangement links TRBV18 to TRBJ1-4, with D possibly TRBD1 on 6 matching bases. The CDR3 has 14 amino acids. Per germline, CDR1 KGHSH and CDR2 LQKENI. Trimming took 1 base from V and 6 from J, leaving 9 bases between them. The CDR3 spells CASSPQGGYEKLFF. The CDR3 DNA reads as TGTGCCAGCTCACCACAAGGGGGATATGAAAAACTGTTTTTT.

In its sample, this clone was seen a few times. This chain uses TRBV7-3 with TRBJ1-1; the D is unclear. The CDR3 extends over 13 amino acids. Trimming left V 1 base short and J 1 base short, with 4 bases between. Germline V gene sequence: CDR1 SGHTA, CDR2 FQGTGA. The CDR3, as DNA: TGTGCCAGCAGCTTAAATCGGAACACTGAAGCTTTCTTT. This translates into CASSLNRNTEAFF.

The chain joins TRBV25-1 to TRBJ1-1; tentatively, D is TRBD1 (5 bases). The CDR3 sequence is 13 residues long. V dropped 7 bases and J dropped 4 bases, with 13 bases sitting between them. The V gene's germline CDR1 is MGHDK and CDR2 SYGVNS. The CDR3, as DNA: TGTGCCAGCATGAGTTGGGGACGCACTGAAGCTTTCTTT. This codes for CASMSWGRTEAFF. The variable domain in full, completed from reference TRBV25-1 and TRBJ1-1, reads EADIYQTPRYLVIGTGKKITLECSQTMGHDKMYWYQQDPGMELHLIHYSYGVNSTEKGDLSSESTVSRIRTEHFPLTLESARPSHTSQYLCASMSWGRTEAFFGQGTRLTVV.

V usage is TRBV5-1 and J usage is TRBJ1-2, with 8 bases aligning to TRBD1. From germline, CDR1 is SGHRS and CDR2 YFSETQ. Losses at the gene ends were 4 bases for V and 2 bases for J; bases not matched to a gene: 4. The CDR3 runs to 14 residues. The CDR3 DNA sequence: TGCGCCAGCAGCCCAGGGGGCATAAACTATGGCTACACCTTC. Its translation is CASSPGGINYGYTF.

The gene calls are TRBV7-9 and TRBJ2-2; D not certain. CDR3 size: 14 residues. The germline gives CDR1 SEHNR, CDR2 FQNEAQ (reference sequence). V gave up 4 bases and J gave up 1 base, with 7 bases separating them. In DNA form, the CDR3 reads TGTGCCAGCAGCTCCTACAGGAACACCGGGGAGCTGTTTTTT. Amino acid sequence: CASSSYRNTGELFF.

V usage is TRBV7-8 and J usage is TRBJ1-5; tentatively, D is TRBD1 (6 bases). V was pared by 5 bases and J by 6 bases, with 20 bases between. CDR1 SGHVS and CDR2 FQNEAQ come from the germline V gene. CDR3 size: 16 residues. The CDR3 DNA is TGTGCCAGCAGCCCCCGACAGGACGGGAAGGCTCAGCCCCAGCATTTT. It translates to CASSPRQDGKAQPQHF.

CDR3 loop: CASSLGLVTDSPLHF. CDR3 DNA: TGTGCCAGCAGCTTGGGATTGGTGACGGATTCACCCCTCCACTTT. This chain connects TRBV7-9 to TRBJ1-6; D is unclear. Trimming took 3 bases from V and 8 from J, leaving 14 bases between them. The CDR3 spans 15 residues. Germline values: CDR1 SEHNR, CDR2 FQNEAQ (reference sequence). The full variable domain, rest sourced from reference TRBV7-9 and TRBJ1-6, is DTGVSQNPRHKITKRGQNVTFRCDPISEHNRLYWYRQTLGQGPEFLTYFQNEAQLEKSRLLSDRFSAERPKGSFSTLEIQRTEQGDSAMYLCASSLGLVTDSPLHFGNGTRLTVT.

This clone was seen just once. V and J are TRBV10-3 and TRBJ1-4, with D possibly TRBD1 on 5 matching bases. Deletions cut 10 bases from V and 0 bases from J, with 15 bases between. Germline CDR1 is ENHRY and CDR2 is SYGVKD. The CDR3 length is 15 residues. CDR3 sequence (DNA): TGTGCCACCGGGGCAAACCTTGCAACTAATGAAAAACTGTTTTTT. Translation gives CATGANLATNEKLFF.

This chain uses TRBV6-5 with TRBJ2-2; 9 positions match TRBD2. CDR1 is MNHEY and CDR2 is SVGAGI in the germline V gene. V shed 4 bases, J shed 7 bases, and the junction held 4 bases outside the gene matches. The CDR3 has 14 residues. The CDR3 sequence is CASSSSGIGGELFF. CDR3 coding DNA: TGTGCCAGCAGTTCTAGCGGGATCGGCGGGGAGCTGTTTTTT.

V and J are TRBV7-2 and TRBJ1-1; D uncertain. Germline V lookup: CDR1 SGHTA, CDR2 FQGNSA. V lost 2 bases to trimming and J lost 1 base, with 11 bases between them. The CDR3 contains 15 residues. Written as DNA, the CDR3 is TGTGCCAGCAGCTTAATTTCAGACCGGAACACTGAAGCTTTCTTT. Amino acid sequence: CASSLISDRNTEAFF. Together with reference TRBV7-2 and TRBJ1-1, the CDR3 gives the full variable domain: GAGVSQSPSNKVTEKGKDVELRCDPISGHTALYWYRQSLGQGLEFLIYFQGNSAPDKSGLPSDRFSAERTGGSVSTLTIQRTQQEDSAVYLCASSLISDRNTEAFFGQGTRLTVV.

The rearrangement joins TRBV27 to TRBJ2-7, with 8 bases identical to TRBD1. V was pared by 3 bases and J by 1 base, with 5 bases of the junction left unmatched. CDR3 size: 15 residues. Germline-derived CDR1 and CDR2 are MNHEY and SMNVEV (reference sequence). This CDR3 reads CASSLKDRESYEQYF. Here the CDR3 DNA reads TGTGCCAGCAGTTTGAAGGACAGGGAGTCCTACGAGCAGTACTTC.

The V and J genes are TRBV19 and TRBJ1-6; 7 bases agree with TRBD1. The germline V gene has CDR1 LNHDA and CDR2 SQIVND (reference sequence). Unmatched junction bases numbered 5, after V lost 5 bases and J lost 4 bases. The CDR3 length is 15 residues. The CDR3 DNA sequence: TGTGCCAGTAGTGGAGGACAGGCGTATAATTCACCCCTCCACTTT. Translating it yields CASSGGQAYNSPLHF. The full variable domain, completed using reference TRBV19 and TRBJ1-6, is DGGITQSPKYLFRKEGQNVTLSCEQNLNHDAMYWYRQDPGQGLRLIYYSQIVNDFQKGDIAEGYSVSREKKESFPLTVTSAQKNPTAFYLCASSGGQAYNSPLHFGNGTRLTVT.

This chain links TRBV3-1 (or the pseudogene TRBV3-2) with TRBJ1-2; no clear D gene. Trimming removed 4 bases at V and 2 bases at J, with 8 bases between. This CDR3 has 13 amino acids. In germline, CDR1 is LGHDT, CDR2 YNNKEL (reference sequence). CDR3 sequence (DNA): TGTGCCAGCAGCCCTAATACGAACTATGGCTACACCTTC. Amino acids: CASSPNTNYGYTF.